This T cell receptor (beta chain) was retrieved from a study of T cells expressing NK-cell markers. General study points: The study found dominant NKG2C+ clonotypes at about 1.0-8% of CD8+ T cells in about six donors.

TCRdb re-called the 5' RACE reads and catalogs CDR3 proteins one per entry, DNA excluded. This listing includes more than 250,000 distinct CDR3 sequences. About this clonotype: Antigen specificity is unknown.

Sequenced: blood T cells: a sorted CD56 or NKG2C T cell subset, CD4+ or CD8+ T cells, or bulk PBMC T cells (not recorded which). This sequence was found in a man younger than 35 in good health.

CDR3 sequence: CSASGSRADTQYF. This chain links TRBV20-1 with TRBJ2-3; the D call of TRBD2 rests on TCRdb alone, since no DNA is present to check it. The CDR3 loop spans 13 amino acids. CDR1 and CDR2 (germline): DFQATT, SNEGSKA (reference sequence).